The subject of this entry is one TCR beta chain. Antigen specificity is unknown. The data were taken from a study of regulatory T cells in long-lasting Graves disease. Broader study findings: Reduced TCR diversity was observed in persistent Graves' patients versus newly diagnosed patients.

CDR3 length: 16 residues. Germline CDR1 reads DFQATT; CDR2 reads SNEGSKA (reference sequence). The V and J ends lost 0 bases and 0 bases, in that order; junction bases with no gene match: 6. Time point here: newly diagnosed GD, antithyroid drugs for less than 3 months. Extracted RNA from PBMCs served as the source of the TCR library. CDR3-region Arm-PCR and iRepertoire HTBI primers produced the TCR beta libraries. TCRdb reprocessed the multiplex PCR reads with MiXCR, giving one entry per CDR3 protein. This table has 420,000 or so distinct CDR3 sequences, about 17% appearing once. This sample also belongs to another study, concerning T cells in Graves' hyperthyroidism and ophthalmopathy. From that report: Based on clinical symptoms, serum thyroxine and TRAb, thyroid ultrasound and orbital computed tomography, diagnoses were reached.

This clonotype originated in a woman aged 18-29 years with Graves disease. This chain connects TRBV20-1 to TRBJ2-3; 7 positions agree with TRBD2. The material was peripheral blood mononuclear cells (PBMCs), obtained at new diagnosis, from a patient treated with antithyroid drugs. The CDR3 region has the DNA TGCAGTGCTAGAGATGGTAGCGGGTTTAGCACAGATACGCAGTATTTT. It encodes CSARDGSGFSTDTQYF.